This TCR beta chain derives from a study of vaccination effects on CD4 cells after COVID-19. The study, taken as a whole, reports: Both infection-induced and vaccine-induced clones contracted markedly at late post-vaccination timepoints. The post-vaccine spike-reactive clones of convalescents showed a predominance of new vaccine-induced clones.

Antigen-specific CD4+ T cells were expanded with viral peptide pools in the ViraFEST assay before sequencing. Culturing for around 10 days preceded CD4+ T cell isolation. Infection with SARS-CoV-2 occurred in the person between March and December 2020, and PCR confirmed it. The CDR3 has 13 amino acids. Trimming cost V 6 bases and J 2 bases, with 10 bases left between them. This clone was seen more than once but under ten times. Its target is unknown. Assay: immunoSEQ multiplex PCR; the TCRdb copy retains only in-frame clones and omits some. Of about 26,000 clones in the sample, about four fifths were seen once.

This chain connects TRBV12-3 or TRBV12-4 to TRBJ1-1; D gene ambiguous. This sample comprised CD4+ T cells from PBMCs cultured with HCoV-NL63 spike peptides, obtained before COVID-19 vaccination. This sequence originates from a human donor who had a prior SARS-CoV-2 infection. CDR3 protein: CASSEQVNTEAFF. The CDR3 bases are TGTGCCAGCAGCGAACAAGTTAACACTGAAGCTTTCTTT.